This T cell receptor beta chain was found in a study of graft-versus-host responses after intestinal transplantation. Notes on the study in general: Recipient-marrow GvH clones were detected, some having first appeared in ileum or blood.

Details on this clone: What it recognizes is unknown.

The table came from immunoSEQ multiplex PCR; TCRdb's copy has only in-frame clones and leaves some out. Of 100,000 to 120,000 clones listed, around 93% are singletons. The CDR3 runs to 13 residues. CDR1 and CDR2 from the germline V gene are MNHEY and SMNVEV (reference sequence). V was pared by 6 bases and J by 4 bases, with 4 bases of the junction left unmatched. Sequencing was performed on unstimulated CD8+ T cells sorted from spleen or lymph node cells, taken before intestinal transplant. The chain is built from TRBV27 and TRBJ1-1; 8 bases match TRBD1. The clonotype originates from a human donor who received an intestinal transplant. CDR3 sequence: CASSYTGGTEAFF. The CDR3, as DNA: TGTGCCAGCAGCTACACAGGGGGCACTGAAGCTTTCTTT.